The rows below give T cell receptor beta chains drawn from one sample of a study of cytomegalovirus exposure and HLA in healthy donors. The method was immunoSEQ multiplex PCR; TCRdb's version includes in-frame clones alone and lacks a portion of them. The profile shows about 95,000 clones, roughly four fifths of them singletons. The sequenced sample was PBMCs. The receptors derive from a young man in good health and CMV-seropositive. CDR3s include the opening cysteine and the closing phenylalanine or tryptophan. The D gene is left open where the match is weak. Clone size is stated in some rows and not others, as once, few, many or a class when expanded.

j_call clone_size d_call v_call cdr3_nt cdr3_aa
TRBJ1-5 NA NA TRBV5-5 TGTGCCAGCAGCTTGGAAGGAGGCGGTCAGCCCCAGCATTTT CASSLEGGGQPQHF
TRBJ2-2 NA NA TRBV28 TGTGCCACCACAGCTAGCGCCCTAACCGGGGAGCTGTTTTTT CATTASALTGELFF
TRBJ2-3 once TRBD2 TRBV5-6 TGTGCCAGCAGCTTTTCGAATCTAGCGGGAGGGAGCACAGATACGCAGTATTTT CASSFSNLAGGSTDTQYF
TRBJ1-1 few NA TRBV6-5 TGTGCCTCCCTATCATTGAACACTGAAGCTTTCTTT CASLSLNTEAFF
TRBJ1-2 NA NA TRBV7-2 TGTGCCAGCAGCATAGACAGAAACTATGGCTACACCTTC CASSIDRNYGYTF
TRBJ1-1 NA NA TRBV28 TGTGCCAGCAGTCTCAGGGTAACGGGGAACACTGAAGCTTTCTTT CASSLRVTGNTEAFF
TRBJ1-5 NA NA TRBV28 TGTGCCAGCAGTTTTCCAGGGGTGGGTCAGCCCCAGCATTTT CASSFPGVGQPQHF
TRBJ2-5 NA NA TRBV9 TGTGCCAGCAACCCAGCTAGCCCCGCGGAGCAGTACTTC CASNPASPAEQYF
TRBJ2-1 once TRBD2 TRBV4-2 TGTGCCAGCAGATCAGTAGCGGGAGACAATGAGCAGTTCTTC CASRSVAGDNEQFF
TRBJ1-2 NA TRBD1 TRBV29-1 TGCAGCGTTAGGACAGGGGGCGACTATGGCTACACCTTC CSVRTGGDYGYTF
TRBJ2-3 NA TRBD2 TRBV7-6 TGTGCCAGCAGCTTTCTAGCGGGAGAGGTCGGCACAGATACGCAGTATTTT CASSFLAGEVGTDTQYF
TRBJ2-7 NA TRBD2 TRBV6-6 TGTGCCAGCAGTTTAGGGCTAGCGGTCCACGAGCAGTACTTC CASSLGLAVHEQYF
TRBJ2-7 NA NA TRBV9 TGTGCCAGCAGCCCCGGGAGCTTATACGAGCAGTACTTC CASSPGSLYEQYF
TRBJ2-3 NA TRBD1 TRBV7-9 TGTGCCAGCAGCTTCGCCGGGACAGGTTCGACAGATACGCAGTATTTT CASSFAGTGSTDTQYF
TRBJ1-1 NA NA TRBV27 TGTGCCAGCAGCAGGAGGGAAGGTGACACTGAAGCTTTCTTT CASSRREGDTEAFF
TRBJ2-5 NA NA TRBV9 TGTGCCAGCAGCCCCCGGTTGGGAGGGACCCAGTACTTC CASSPRLGGTQYF
TRBJ2-2 NA TRBD1 TRBV5-4 TGTGCCAGCTCGCGACAGGGGGGCATTCCGAACACCGGGGAGCTGTTTTTT CASSRQGGIPNTGELFF
TRBJ1-6 NA NA TRBV6-6 TGTGCCAGCAGCCCGATGGACAGCAGTTATAATTCACCCCTCCACTTT CASSPMDSSYNSPLHF
TRBJ2-1 once TRBD2 TRBV29-1 TGCAGCGTTGAAAACTTGGGACTAGCGGGAGGGCTATCGTTCTTC CSVENLGLAGGLSFF
TRBJ2-3 NA NA TRBV7-9 TGTGCCAGCATCCTCCCAACTCTCCTGCCTTCAACAGATACGCAGTATTTT CASILPTLLPSTDTQYF
TRBJ1-4 few NA TRBV10-3 TGTGCCATCAGTGGTGGAGGGAACGAAAAACTGTTTTTT CAISGGGNEKLFF
TRBJ2-1 NA TRBD2 TRBV29-1 TGCAGCGTTGAGGCTAGCGGAAGCTACAATGAGCAGTTCTTC CSVEASGSYNEQFF